Each of the 14 T cell receptor beta chains below was sequenced from the same sample in a study of lymphopenia after photon versus proton radiotherapy. Sequenced by immunoSEQ multiplex PCR; TCRdb stores in-frame clones only, minus some. The table lists about 20,000 clones, around nine tenths of them singletons. The sample consisted of peripheral blood, taken from a patient treated with proton-based radiotherapy. Receptors originate from a man older than 75 with esophageal cancer.

This clone was detected only once. The chain combines TRBV4-3 with TRBJ1-2; 7 bases line up with TRBD1. Germline assignment: CDR1 LGHNA and CDR2 YSLEER. V shed 4 bases and J 2 bases; nucleotides not matched to a gene: 1. The CDR3 has 13 residues. This chain's CDR3 is CASSLGQNYGYTF. CDR3 coding DNA: TGCGCCAGCAGCCTGGGACAGAACTATGGCTACACCTTC.

Notes on this clone: Other DNA sequences within the sample encode an identical CDR3. The chain joins TRBV6-5 to TRBJ2-7; 10 nucleotides match TRBD1. Losses at the gene ends were 8 bases for V and 0 bases for J; bases not matched to a gene: 4. The CDR3 runs 14 residues. Germline-derived CDR1 and CDR2 are MNHEY and SVGAGI. DNA for the CDR3: TGTGCCAGCCGACGGACAGGGGGCTCCTACGAGCAGTACTTC. It specifies CASRRTGGSYEQYF.

This chain links TRBV7-2 with TRBJ1-5; unclear D gene. V lost 2 bases, J lost 7 bases, and 9 bases lay in between. Per germline, CDR1 SGHTA and CDR2 FQGNSA. CDR3 length equals 13 residues. The CDR3 reads CASSLFGSQPQHF. The CDR3 DNA reads as TGTGCCAGCAGCTTATTCGGATCCCAGCCCCAGCATTTT.

The chain is built from TRBV6-1 and TRBJ1-3; D not resolved. The germline CDR1 and CDR2 sequences are MNHNS and SASEGT. The CDR3 runs 14 residues. V was pared by 3 bases and J by 0 bases, with 6 bases between. The CDR3 reads CASSDGFSGNTIYF. CDR3 bases: TGTGCCAGCAGTGACGGGTTCTCTGGAAACACCATATATTTT.

This chain joins TRBV29-1 and TRBJ2-5; possibly TRBD1 or TRBD2 for D (5 bases each). Germline values: CDR1 SQVTM, CDR2 ANQGSEA. Trimming shortened V by 5 bases and J by 2 bases, and 9 bases separated the two germline ends. This CDR3 contains 12 residues. The CDR3 DNA follows: TGCAGCGTTCTGGGGGTTCAAGAGACCCAGTACTTC. This codes for CSVLGVQETQYF. Full variable domain (remainder filled in from reference TRBV29-1 and TRBJ2-5): SAVISQKPSRDICQRGTSLTIQCQVDSQVTMMFWYRQQPGQSLTLIATANQGSEATYESGFVIDKFPISRPNLTFSTLTVSNMSPEDSSIYLCSVLGVQETQYFGPGTRLLVL.

V is TRBV29-1 and J is TRBJ2-7; 14 bases match TRBD2. With V trimmed by 2 bases and J by 6 bases, 6 bases remained unmatched. Germline loops: CDR1 SQVTM, CDR2 ANQGSEA. The CDR3 sequence is 15 residues long. CDR3 bases: TGCAGCGTTGAAATGGGGACTAGCGGGAGTGGCGAGCAGTACTTC. This codes for CSVEMGTSGSGEQYF.

The chain is built from TRBV2 and TRBJ2-5; D is possibly TRBD1 (6 bases). Between the trimmed V and J ends, which lost 5 bases and 2 bases, there was a span of 18 bases. The germline V gene encodes CDR1 SNHLY and CDR2 FYNNEI. The CDR3 is 16 residues long. The chain's CDR3 is CASSSVGAPWQETQYF. Written as DNA, the CDR3 is TGTGCCAGCAGTTCGGTGGGGGCCCCCTGGCAAGAGACCCAGTACTTC.

The genes are TRBV18 and TRBJ1-2; 8 bases align to TRBD1. V was clipped by 3 bases and J by 4 bases; unmatched bases: 7. The length of the CDR3 is 15 residues. Germline CDR1 and CDR2: KGHSH and LQKENI. CDR3 region: CASSPTKDRAYGYTF. CDR3 nucleotides: TGTGCCAGCTCACCCACAAAGGACAGGGCCTATGGCTACACCTTC.

This sequence joins TRBV23-1 and TRBJ1-1; unclear D gene. TRBV23-1 has ORF status, its function being uncertain. The V end lost 3 bases, the J end lost 1 base, and 9 bases lay between the germline ends. This CDR3 region has 14 residues. The CDR3 coding sequence is TGCGCCAGCAGTCATCACCGGGAGAACACTGAAGCTTTCTTT. It encodes CASSHHRENTEAFF.

The chain joins TRBV5-4 to TRBJ1-1; TRBD1 matches 7 bases. Germline V gene sequence: CDR1 SGHNT, CDR2 YYREEE (reference sequence). The CDR3 contains 13 residues. V lost 5 bases to trimming and J lost 3 bases; unmatched junction nucleotides: 4. CDR3 in DNA: TGTGCCAGCAGACGGGACAGTTACACTGAAGCTTTCTTT. Translation gives CASRRDSYTEAFF.

This chain connects TRBV10-3 to TRBJ2-1; weak D call: TRBD2 (5 bases). Looked up from germline, CDR1 is ENHRY and CDR2 is SYGVKD. The CDR3 consists of 17 residues. V lost 3 bases to trimming and J lost 4 bases, with 19 bases between them. The CDR3 here is CAISDLVGKGNYNEQFF. The CDR3 region has the DNA TGTGCCATCAGTGATCTCGTCGGGAAAGGGAATTACAATGAGCAGTTCTTC.

The chain carries TRBV7-6 and TRBJ2-5; TRBD2 might be the D (5 bases). Germline V gene sequence: CDR1 SGHVS, CDR2 FNYEAQ. Trimming shortened V by 4 bases and J by 1 base, and 13 bases separated the two germline ends. CDR3 length equals 15 residues. The DNA of the CDR3 is TGTGCCAGCAGCTCTCTTTCGGGGTTCCAAGAGACCCAGTACTTC. Translating it yields CASSSLSGFQETQYF.

The V call is TRBV9, the J call TRBJ2-3; 8 bases are shared with TRBD2. The junction had 0 bases not matched to a gene; V was cut back by 0 bases and J by 0 bases. Germline CDR1 is SGDLS and CDR2 is YYNGEE. This CDR3 contains 15 residues. The CDR3 loop reads CASSVAGGSTDTQYF. As DNA, the CDR3 is TGTGCCAGCAGCGTAGCGGGGGGGAGCACAGATACGCAGTATTTT. Complete variable domain (other parts from reference TRBV9 and TRBJ2-3): DSGVTQTPKHLITATGQRVTLRCSPRSGDLSVYWYQQSLDQGLQFLIQYYNGEERAKGNILERFSAQQFPDLHSELNLSSLELGDSALYFCASSVAGGSTDTQYFGPGTRLTVL.

The rearrangement links TRBV6-6 to TRBJ2-1; D is possibly TRBD2 (6 bases). The V end was cut by 6 bases, the J end by 1 base, with 16 bases between. From germline, CDR1 is MNHNY and CDR2 SVGAGI (reference sequence). The CDR3 length is 16 residues. Written as DNA, the CDR3 is TGTGCCAGCAGCACTCTACTAGCCGAATCCTACAATGAGCAGTTCTTC. Its translation is CASSTLLAESYNEQFF.